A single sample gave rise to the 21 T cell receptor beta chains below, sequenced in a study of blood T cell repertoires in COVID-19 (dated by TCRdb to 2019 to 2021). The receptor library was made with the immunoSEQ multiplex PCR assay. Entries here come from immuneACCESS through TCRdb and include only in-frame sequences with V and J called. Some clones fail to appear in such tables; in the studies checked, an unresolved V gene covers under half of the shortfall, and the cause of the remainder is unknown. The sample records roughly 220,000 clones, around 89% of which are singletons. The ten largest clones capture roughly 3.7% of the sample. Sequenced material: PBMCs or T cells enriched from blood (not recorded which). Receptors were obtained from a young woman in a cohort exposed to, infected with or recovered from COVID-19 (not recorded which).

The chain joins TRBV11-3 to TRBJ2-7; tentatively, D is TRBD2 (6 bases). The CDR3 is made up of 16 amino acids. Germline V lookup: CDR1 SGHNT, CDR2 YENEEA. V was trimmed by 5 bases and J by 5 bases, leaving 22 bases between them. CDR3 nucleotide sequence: TGTGCCAGCAGCCCACCCTGGACTACCGGTGATGACGAGCAGTACTTC. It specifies CASSPPWTTGDDEQYF.

The CDR3: CASSYGAAAEAFF. The CDR3 DNA reads TGTGCCAGCAGTTACGGGGCAGCCGCTGAAGCTTTCTTT. The chain is built from TRBV6-2 or TRBV6-3 and TRBJ1-1; the D gene is possibly TRBD1 (5 bases). The CDR3 loop spans 13 amino acids. Germline loops: CDR1 MNHEY, CDR2 SVGEGT. V shed 2 bases and J shed 6 bases, with 10 bases lying between them.

This chain's CDR3 is CAFTPGTASNQPQHF. DNA for the CDR3: TGTGCCTTTACCCCCGGGACAGCGAGCAATCAGCCCCAGCATTTT. The chain employs TRBV30 and TRBJ1-5; the match to TRBD1 covers 7 bases. The CDR3 length is 15 residues. J was trimmed by 1 base and V by 7 bases; bases with no gene match: 10. Germline V gene lookup returns CDR1 GTSNPN and CDR2 SVGIG (reference sequence).

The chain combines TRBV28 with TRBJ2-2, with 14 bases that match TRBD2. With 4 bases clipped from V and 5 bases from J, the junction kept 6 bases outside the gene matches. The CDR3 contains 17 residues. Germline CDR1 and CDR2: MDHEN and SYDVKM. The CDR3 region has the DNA TGTGCCAGCAGTTCAGGACTAGCGGGGGGAATAACCGGGGAGCTGTTTTTT. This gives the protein CASSSGLAGGITGELFF.

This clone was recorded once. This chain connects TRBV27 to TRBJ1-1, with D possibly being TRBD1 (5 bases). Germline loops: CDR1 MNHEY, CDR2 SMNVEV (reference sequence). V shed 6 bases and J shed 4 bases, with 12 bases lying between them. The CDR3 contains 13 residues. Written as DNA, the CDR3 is TGTGCCAGCAGGGGACTGGAGTTCACTGAAGCTTTCTTT. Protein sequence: CASRGLEFTEAFF.

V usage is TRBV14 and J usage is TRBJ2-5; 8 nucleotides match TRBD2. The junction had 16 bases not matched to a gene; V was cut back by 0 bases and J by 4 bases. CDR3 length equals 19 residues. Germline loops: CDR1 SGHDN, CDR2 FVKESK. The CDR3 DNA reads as TGTGCCAGCAGCCAAGATGGCCGTATGCGGGGGGTCTGGGGAGAGACCCAGTACTTC. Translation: CASSQDGRMRGVWGETQYF.

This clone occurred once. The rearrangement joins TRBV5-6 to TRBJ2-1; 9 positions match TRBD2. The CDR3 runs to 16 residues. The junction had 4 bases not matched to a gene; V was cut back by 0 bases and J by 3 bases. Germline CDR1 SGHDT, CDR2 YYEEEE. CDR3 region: CASSLALAGNYNEQFF. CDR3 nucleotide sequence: TGTGCCAGCAGCTTGGCCCTAGCGGGGAACTACAATGAGCAGTTCTTC.

This chain's CDR3 is CASSSGTGGHRNTEAFF. The CDR3 nucleotides read TGTGCCAGTAGTTCCGGGACAGGGGGCCACAGGAACACTGAAGCTTTCTTT. The chain couples TRBV19 to TRBJ1-1, with 12 nucleotides matching TRBD1. The J segment lost 1 base and the V segment lost 5 bases, leaving 8 bases of the junction unmatched. The CDR3 sequence is 17 residues long. The V gene's germline CDR1 is LNHDA and CDR2 SQIVND (reference sequence). Combining the CDR3 with reference TRBV19 and TRBJ1-1 gives the whole variable domain DGGITQSPKYLFRKEGQNVTLSCEQNLNHDAMYWYRQDPGQGLRLIYYSQIVNDFQKGDIAEGYSVSREKKESFPLTVTSAQKNPTAFYLCASSSGTGGHRNTEAFFGQGTRLTVV.

DNA for the CDR3: TGTGCCAGCAGTCTGGATCCAGGAAGTGGCTACACCTTC. As protein: CASSLDPGSGYTF. The chain joins TRBV2 to TRBJ1-2; no firm D call. Deletions cut 5 bases from V and 7 bases from J, with 14 bases between. In germline, CDR1 is SNHLY, CDR2 FYNNEI. This CDR3 is built from 13 residues.

As DNA, the CDR3 is TGTGCCAGCAGCTCCTCGGGACAGGGCCTGCCCCTCCACTTT. Amino acids: CASSSSGQGLPLHF. J is TRBJ1-6 and V is TRBV7-8; 9 nucleotides align to TRBD1. Germline V gene sequence: CDR1 SGHVS, CDR2 FQNEAQ. V shed 4 bases, J shed 13 bases, and the junction held 8 bases outside the gene matches. The CDR3 totals 14 residues.

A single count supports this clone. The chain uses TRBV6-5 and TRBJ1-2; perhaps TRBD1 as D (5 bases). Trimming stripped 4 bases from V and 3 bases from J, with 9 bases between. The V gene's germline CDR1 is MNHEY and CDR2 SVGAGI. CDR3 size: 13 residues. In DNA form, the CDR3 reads TGTGCCAGCAGTTGGGGCACCCACTATGGCTACACCTTC. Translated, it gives CASSWGTHYGYTF.

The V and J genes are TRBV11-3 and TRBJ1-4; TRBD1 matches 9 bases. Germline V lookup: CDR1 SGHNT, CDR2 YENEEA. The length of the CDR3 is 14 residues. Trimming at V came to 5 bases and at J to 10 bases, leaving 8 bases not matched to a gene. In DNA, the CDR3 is TGTGCCAGCAGCCGGGGACAGGGTATGGGAAAACTGTTTTTT. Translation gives CASSRGQGMGKLFF.

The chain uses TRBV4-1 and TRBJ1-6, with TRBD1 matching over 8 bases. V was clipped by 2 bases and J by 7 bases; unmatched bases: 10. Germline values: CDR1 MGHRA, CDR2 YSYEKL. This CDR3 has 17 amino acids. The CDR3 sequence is CASSQSSAAGGNSPLHF. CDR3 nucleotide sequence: TGCGCCAGCAGCCAATCTTCAGCGGCAGGGGGCAATTCACCCCTCCACTTT.

CDR3 region: CASSVGLGAGTGELFF. The CDR3 DNA reads as TGTGCCAGCAGTGTGGGACTAGGCGCGGGCACCGGGGAGCTGTTTTTT. The chain joins TRBV25-1 to TRBJ2-2, with 8 bases lining up with TRBD2. Trimming at V came to 4 bases and at J to 4 bases, leaving 8 bases not matched to a gene. Germline V gene data show CDR1 as MGHDK and CDR2 as SYGVNS. The CDR3 extends over 16 amino acids.

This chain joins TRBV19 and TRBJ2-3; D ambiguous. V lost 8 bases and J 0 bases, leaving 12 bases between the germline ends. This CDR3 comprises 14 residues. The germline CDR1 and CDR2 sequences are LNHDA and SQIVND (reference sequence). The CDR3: CASSFLGSTDTQYF. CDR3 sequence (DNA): TGTGCCAGTTCATTCCTAGGTAGCACAGATACGCAGTATTTT.

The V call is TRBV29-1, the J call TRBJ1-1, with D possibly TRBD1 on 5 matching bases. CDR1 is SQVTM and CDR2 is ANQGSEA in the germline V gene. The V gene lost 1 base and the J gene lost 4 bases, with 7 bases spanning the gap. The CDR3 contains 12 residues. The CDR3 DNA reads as TGCAGCGTTGAAGGGGGGGGCACTGAAGCTTTCTTT. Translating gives CSVEGGGTEAFF.

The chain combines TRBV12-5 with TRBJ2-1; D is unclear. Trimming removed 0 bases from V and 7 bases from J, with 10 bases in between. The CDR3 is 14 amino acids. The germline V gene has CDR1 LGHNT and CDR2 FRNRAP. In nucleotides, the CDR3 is TGTGCTAGTGGTTTGGTATGGCAGGTGAATGAGCAGTTCTTC. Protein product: CASGLVWQVNEQFF.

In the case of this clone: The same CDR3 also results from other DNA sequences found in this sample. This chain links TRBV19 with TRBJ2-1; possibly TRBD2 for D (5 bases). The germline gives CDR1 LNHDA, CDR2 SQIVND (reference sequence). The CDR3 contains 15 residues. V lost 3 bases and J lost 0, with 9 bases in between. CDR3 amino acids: CASSIGESSYNEQFF. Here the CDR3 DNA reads TGTGCCAGTAGTATCGGGGAAAGCTCCTACAATGAGCAGTTCTTC.

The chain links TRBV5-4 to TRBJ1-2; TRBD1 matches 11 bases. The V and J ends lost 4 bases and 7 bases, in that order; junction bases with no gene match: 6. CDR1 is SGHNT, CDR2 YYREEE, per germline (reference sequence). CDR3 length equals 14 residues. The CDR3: CASSTGQGVFGYTF. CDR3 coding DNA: TGTGCCAGCAGCACGGGACAGGGGGTGTTTGGCTACACCTTC.

CDR3 nucleotides: TGCGCCAGCAGCCAACGGAACAGAAAAGTTGAAGCTTTCTTT. Amino acid sequence: CASSQRNRKVEAFF. The chain couples TRBV4-1 to TRBJ1-1, with D hard to call. This CDR3 contains 14 residues. V was clipped by 2 bases and J by 7 bases, with 14 bases between them. Germline CDR1 is MGHRA and CDR2 is YSYEKL.

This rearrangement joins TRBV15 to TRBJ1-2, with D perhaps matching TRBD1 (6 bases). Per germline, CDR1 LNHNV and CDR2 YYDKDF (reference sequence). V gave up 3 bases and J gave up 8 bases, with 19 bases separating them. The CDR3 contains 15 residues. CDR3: CATSSRVSGALGYTF. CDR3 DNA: TGTGCCACCAGCAGCCGTGTGTCAGGGGCCCTCGGCTACACCTTC.